This T cell receptor (beta chain) comes out of a study of identical twins. Study-wide results and limits: In drawing conclusions, the study used cross-sectional statistical analysis and did not follow the same donors.

As to this clonotype: Its cognate antigen is unknown.

cDNA carried unique molecular identifiers, and a universal primer site was added by template switching. MiXCR was run by TCRdb on the 5' RACE reads, yielding one entry per CDR3 protein. The top ten hold about an eighth of the sample, which has hundreds of thousands of distinct CDR3 sequences, approximately 18% seen once. Germline trimming cut 5 bases from V and 4 bases from J; bases unmatched to any gene: 20. The CDR3 spans 19 residues. Germline-derived CDR1 and CDR2 are MNHNS and SASEGT. These records were also assigned to another study, of T cells expressing NK-cell markers.

The rearrangement links TRBV6-1 to TRBJ2-7, with 10 bases identical to TRBD2. The TCR originated in a woman aged 18-30 years in good health. Material for sequencing was PBMCs. CDR3 nucleotide sequence: TGTGCCAGCAGTCCGCAACTAACCCCGGGACTAGCGCTCCCATACGAGCAGTACTTC. It is translated as CASSPQLTPGLALPYEQYF.